This TCR beta chain was recovered during a study of blood T cell repertoires in COVID-19. Study-wide background: In each case, the material was cDNA or gDNA derived from T cells, B-cell-depleted T cells, or PBMCs.

Sequencing used immunoSEQ multiplex PCR; TCRdb keeps in-frame clones, though not all of them. The sample lists some 300,000 clones, about 91% occurring once. Residents of 24 US areas, aged roughly 18 to 89 years, made up the participants. Which cohort a participant joined came from the clinical history participants gave. The V segment lost 0 bases and the J segment 0 bases; nucleotides outside the gene matches: 11. This CDR3 has 20 residues. Germline lookup yields CDR1 LNHNV and CDR2 YYDKDF (reference sequence). The receptor comes from a woman in her 40s who had recovered from COVID-19. This chain links TRBV15 with TRBJ2-4; 10 positions agree with TRBD2. The sequencing input was PBMCs or T cells enriched from blood (not recorded which). CDR3 bases: TGTGCCACCAGCAGAGATCATGGGCTAGCGGGGGATATAGCCAAAAACATTCAGTACTTC. Translated, it gives CATSRDHGLAGDIAKNIQYF.